This T cell receptor (beta chain) was captured in a study of cytotoxic CD8 clonotypes in ibrutinib-treated CLL (TCRdb year 2021). About the study as a whole: The cohort had eleven to twelve relapsed/refractory and roughly 15 treatment-naive patients; some 17 were IGHV unmutated. Cryopreserved peripheral blood mononuclear cells were collected at three points: before therapy, at response, and at either sustained remission or disease progression. Response samples were obtained after a median of around eleven months of treatment, with a range of about 6 to 40 months. Of the 90 or so participants in the trial, about 25 had longitudinal samples available. Responses were partial in roughly 24 patients and complete in 2; after median around 72 months follow-up, approximately 15 stayed in remission and roughly twelve progressed. On average, each sample had approximately 280,000 productive templates and roughly 95,000 productive rearrangements.

Concerning this clone itself: No cognate antigen has been identified for it. No base qualities exist here, and no much larger clone lies one base off it.

V is cut by 1 base and J by 3 bases, and the space between the germline ends is 13 bases. Via the germline V gene, CDR1 is SGHDT and CDR2 YYEEEE. There are 15 amino acids in the CDR3, from cysteine to phenylalanine inclusive. Only the CDR3 region is kept as DNA, spanning 45 bases read in frame from base 1. Summary of the overall study and its limitations: An increase in clonality was observed at ibrutinib response, with clonality remaining stable during sustained remission and falling back toward baseline at progression. Sustained-remission and progressing patients did not have matched sampling times, and lymph node repertoires were not examined. At baseline, clonality was higher than in age-matched healthy donors and showed a strong correlation with circulating CD8+ T-cell counts. Public clonotypes were found to be uncommon and were observed to contract or remain stable during treatment; the increase in clonality was shown to reflect expansion of private clonotypes at ibrutinib response.

A MiSeq instrument was used for deep resolution sequencing, which targeted depths ranging from 1 in 1 million up to 1 in 200,000 T cells, with coverage averaging 10x for each clonotype. TCR beta libraries were generated with the immunoSEQ hsTCRB Kit. The authors' pipeline ran thus. The data were analyzed with ImmunoSEQ Analyzer and ImmunoSEQ Data Assistant, and V, D and J gene assignments followed IMGT definitions. Clonality, with values ranging from 0 to 1, was calculated as one minus the normalized Shannon entropy of productive rearrangement frequencies. Only overrepresented clonotypes making up at least 0.05% of each patient's repertoire were included in the public clonotype analysis. About a dozen age-matched healthy donor repertoires from immuneACCESS were used as controls for clonality. What TCRdb holds here is the immuneACCESS table cut down to in-frame rearrangements. Part of the clones is not present; checked against another copy, under half of the missing clones reflect an unresolved V gene, and the others are unexplained. That table gives V, J and clone size, and the DNA gave D and trimming. The sample table lists around 24,000 clones, approximately 72% of them with a count of one. The top ten clonotypes cover around 8.3% of the sample.

For TCR beta library preparation, roughly 2 micrograms of genomic DNA were extracted from the cryopreserved PBMCs. Longitudinal blood samples from CLL patients on ibrutinib monotherapy underwent high-throughput TCR beta sequencing. The patients took part in an open-label, single-center phase 2 trial of ibrutinib monotherapy. The receptor chain draws on TRBV5-6 and TRBJ1-2; the D gene is perhaps TRBD1, on 6 matching bases. The starting material was PBMCs, obtained before ibrutinib treatment. The clonotype comes from a human donor with chronic lymphocytic leukemia. The CDR3 region: CASSLPGQNYYGYTF. The DNA sequence is TGTGCCAGCAGCTTGCCCGGACAGAATTACTATGGCTACACCTTC.